This TCR beta chain was identified during a study of control samples from healthy donors and cancer patients. This CDR3 is built from 13 residues. Germline V gives CDR1 SGDLS, CDR2 YYNGEE. The trim removed 2 bases at V and 8 bases at J, leaving 5 bases unmatched. The repertoire was sequenced with immunoSEQ multiplex PCR; TCRdb's copy has only in-frame clones and lacks some. The sample records about 80,000 clones, 89% being singletons. This clone qualifies as large. The chain carries TRBV9 and TRBJ1-2, with 8 bases identical to TRBD1. The material sequenced was blood. The sequence came from a man aged 50 to 59 in good health. The CDR3 region is CASSVSDREGYTF. The CDR3 bases are TGTGCCAGCAGCGTCTCGGACAGGGAAGGCTACACCTTC.